This entry lists 19 T cell receptor beta chains sequenced from one sample in a study of blood T cell repertoires in COVID-19. Data came from immunoSEQ multiplex PCR; TCRdb stores just in-frame clones and leaves some out. In the table there are approximately 480,000 clones, about 90% of which are singletons. The sequenced sample was PBMCs or T cells enriched from blood (not recorded which). The receptors stem from a young woman who had recovered from COVID-19.

The chain uses TRBV6-1 and TRBJ2-7, with a weak D call TRBD1 (6 bases). The germline V gene encodes CDR1 MNHNS and CDR2 SASEGT. The V gene lost 0 bases and the J gene lost 3 bases, with 9 bases spanning the gap. The CDR3 consists of 14 residues. CDR3 DNA: TGTGCCAGCAGTGAAGCGGGGGCGTTCTACGAGCAGTACTTC. This translates into CASSEAGAFYEQYF.

The CDR3: CATGVSAETQYF. In DNA, the CDR3 is TGTGCCACCGGGGTCTCGGCAGAGACCCAGTACTTC. This sequence joins TRBV10-3 and TRBJ2-5; D perhaps matches TRBD2 (5 bases). V was shortened by 10 bases and J by 4 bases, with 13 bases between the two germline ends. Germline assignment: CDR1 ENHRY and CDR2 SYGVKD. The CDR3 has 12 residues.

The gene calls are TRBV24-1 and TRBJ2-3; the match to TRBD2 covers 9 bases. Germline loops: CDR1 KGHDR, CDR2 SFDVKD. CDR3 length: 18 amino acids. With 2 bases clipped from V and 2 bases from J, the junction kept 10 bases outside the gene matches. The chain's CDR3 is CATSDSPGAGGPTDTQYF. In DNA, the CDR3 is TGTGCCACCAGTGATTCCCCGGGGGCGGGGGGGCCCACAGATACGCAGTATTTT.

The chain joins TRBV5-1 to TRBJ2-2; a possible D gene is TRBD1 (6 bases). Germline V gene sequence: CDR1 SGHRS, CDR2 YFSETQ. This CDR3 has 17 amino acids. The germline V and J ends were trimmed by 2 bases and 0 bases, with 14 bases remaining between them. CDR3 DNA sequence: TGCGCCAGCAGCTTTAACTTGGACAGAGCGAACACCGGGGAGCTGTTTTTT. Amino acid sequence: CASSFNLDRANTGELFF.

This clone showed up just once. The chain links TRBV7-3 to TRBJ2-2, with 8 positions matching TRBD2. The CDR3 spans 16 residues. The V gene end was trimmed by 1 base and the J gene end by 4 bases; junction bases not matched to a gene: 5. Germline V gene lookup returns CDR1 SGHTA and CDR2 FQGTGA. The CDR3 DNA reads as TGTGCCAGCAGCTTAAGTACAGCGGGGGCCACCGGGGAGCTGTTTTTT. Its protein product is CASSLSTAGATGELFF.

The V call is TRBV7-2, the J call TRBJ1-2, with 7 positions matching TRBD1. CDR3 length equals 15 residues. The V and J ends lost 5 bases and 3 bases, in that order; junction bases with no gene match: 9. Germline CDR1 SGHTA, CDR2 FQGNSA. CDR3 sequence reads: CASSIGGAGDYGYTF. In DNA form, the CDR3 reads TGTGCCAGCAGCATAGGGGGCGCCGGAGACTATGGCTACACCTTC.

J is TRBJ2-7 and V is TRBV19; the D gene is possibly TRBD1 (5 bases). CDR1 LNHDA and CDR2 SQIVND come from the germline V gene (reference sequence). Trimming pared 3 bases from V and 3 bases from J, leaving 12 bases between. The CDR3 extends over 14 amino acids. The CDR3 loop is CASSMSGPYYEQYF. The DNA for the CDR3 is TGTGCCAGTAGTATGTCAGGGCCGTACTACGAGCAGTACTTC.

This chain links TRBV7-2 with TRBJ1-2; weak D call: TRBD1 (6 bases). Germline V gene sequence: CDR1 SGHTA, CDR2 FQGNSA. The CDR3 covers 15 residues. The V end was cut by 1 base, the J end by 6 bases, with 15 bases between. The CDR3 loop is CASSLVSTGTNGYTF. As DNA, the CDR3 is TGTGCCAGCAGCTTAGTTTCTACAGGGACCAATGGCTACACCTTC.

The chain carries TRBV28 and TRBJ1-1; 7 bases are a match to TRBD1. With V trimmed by 6 bases and J by 4 bases, 8 bases remained unmatched. CDR3 size: 14 residues. Germline V gene lookup returns CDR1 MDHEN and CDR2 SYDVKM. CDR3 sequence (DNA): TGTGCCAGCAGCCTAACAGGGGCTCGCACTGAAGCTTTCTTT. It yields the protein CASSLTGARTEAFF.

This clone was seen more than once but under ten times. This chain connects TRBV5-1 to TRBJ1-2; 12 nucleotides agree with TRBD1. Germline assignment: CDR1 SGHRS and CDR2 YFSETQ. The CDR3 is made up of 14 amino acids. The V gene end was trimmed by 4 bases and the J gene end by 8 bases; junction bases not matched to a gene: 6. CDR3 loop: CASSPGTGGGGYTF. Here the CDR3 DNA reads TGCGCCAGCAGCCCCGGGACAGGGGGCGGCGGCTACACCTTC.

The rearrangement links TRBV19 to TRBJ2-2; the D gene is possibly TRBD2 (5 bases). CDR1 is LNHDA, CDR2 SQIVND, per germline (reference sequence). Deletions cut 2 bases from V and 7 bases from J, with 11 bases between. The CDR3 extends over 14 amino acids. CDR3 DNA: TGTGCCAGTAGTATATTCTTGGAGGTCGGGGAGCTGTTTTTT. This gives the protein CASSIFLEVGELFF.

The chain combines TRBV28 with TRBJ2-7, with TRBD1 identical over 11 bases. Germline lookup yields CDR1 MDHEN and CDR2 SYDVKM. The ends lost 5 bases at V and 7 bases at J; junction bases unmatched: 16. The CDR3 covers 17 residues. The CDR3 DNA follows: TGTGCCAGCAGTCCCACCGTTCGCCGGACAGGGGGCAGGGAGCAGTACTTC. It codes for CASSPTVRRTGGREQYF.

The chain carries TRBV28 and TRBJ2-1; 8 bases align to TRBD2. CDR1 and CDR2 from the germline V gene are MDHEN and SYDVKM. After removal of 4 bases from V and 10 bases from J, the junction contained 9 bases not matched to a gene. CDR3 length: 14 amino acids. The CDR3: CASSSLRTSWEQFF. The CDR3 DNA reads as TGTGCCAGCAGTTCCCTTCGGACTAGCTGGGAGCAGTTCTTC.

V gene TRBV9 combines with J gene TRBJ2-1; 7 nucleotides align to TRBD1. CDR1 and CDR2 from the germline V gene are SGDLS and YYNGEE. V dropped 4 bases and J dropped 9; count of bases not matched to a gene: 10. The CDR3 spans 14 residues. The CDR3 spells CASSPRQGLGEQFF. CDR3 nucleotides: TGTGCCAGCAGCCCGCGACAGGGCCTGGGTGAGCAGTTCTTC.

The rearrangement links TRBV11-3 to TRBJ2-3, with a tentative D call TRBD1 (6 bases). V lost 2 bases, J lost 1 base, and 10 bases lay in between. CDR3 length: 15 residues. CDR1 and CDR2 from the germline V gene are SGHNT and YENEEA. The CDR3, as DNA: TGTGCCAGCAGCTTATGGGGGCGGGGCACAGATACGCAGTATTTT. As protein: CASSLWGRGTDTQYF. Variable domain in full (rest from reference TRBV11-3 and TRBJ2-3): EAGVVQSPRYKIIEKKQPVAFWCNPISGHNTLYWYLQNLGQGPELLIRYENEEAVDDSQLPKDRFSAERLKGVDSTLKIQPAELGDSAVYLCASSLWGRGTDTQYFGPGTRLTVL.

This clone has a handful of counts. The V call is TRBV6-1, the J call TRBJ1-2, with D uncertain. The CDR3 is made up of 14 amino acids. V was cut by 0 bases and J by 9 bases, with 14 bases left in between. Germline V CDR1 and CDR2: MNHNS, SASEGT. Written as DNA, the CDR3 is TGTGCCAGCAGTGAAGCGCGAGGGAATCGGCGCTACACCTTC. Its translation: CASSEARGNRRYTF.

The J gene is TRBJ1-2, the V gene TRBV5-1; weak D call: TRBD1 (5 bases). Trimming shortened V by 2 bases and J by 2 bases, and 22 bases separated the two germline ends. The CDR3 is made up of 18 amino acids. Germline loops: CDR1 SGHRS, CDR2 YFSETQ. CDR3 nucleotide sequence: TGCGCCAGCAGCTTTGAGGCAGGGTGGGCGCAAGCGAACTATGGCTACACCTTC. Its translation is CASSFEAGWAQANYGYTF.

The chain combines TRBV2 with TRBJ1-5; tentatively, D is TRBD1 (6 bases). Trimming pared 8 bases from V and 5 bases from J, leaving 16 bases between. Germline V CDR1 and CDR2: SNHLY, FYNNEI. There are 14 residues in the CDR3. CDR3 in DNA: TGTGCCAGCCAGGGGACGAACAGGGATCAGCCCCAGCATTTT. Translating it yields CASQGTNRDQPQHF. The full variable domain, its missing parts supplied by reference TRBV2 and TRBJ1-5, is EPEVTQTPSHQVTQMGQEVILRCVPISNHLYFYWYRQILGQKVEFLVSFYNNEISEKSEIFDDQFSVERPDGSNFTLKIRSTKLEDSAMYFCASQGTNRDQPQHFGDGTRLSIL.

This chain links TRBV5-6 with TRBJ1-6, with TRBD1 matching over 7 bases. V lost 2 bases, J lost 5 bases, and 7 bases stayed unmatched. The V gene's germline CDR1 is SGHDT and CDR2 YYEEEE. The CDR3 runs 16 residues. The CDR3 coding sequence is TGTGCCAGCAGCTTCTTTGACAGGGTTGATAATTCACCCCTCCACTTT. It is translated as CASSFFDRVDNSPLHF.